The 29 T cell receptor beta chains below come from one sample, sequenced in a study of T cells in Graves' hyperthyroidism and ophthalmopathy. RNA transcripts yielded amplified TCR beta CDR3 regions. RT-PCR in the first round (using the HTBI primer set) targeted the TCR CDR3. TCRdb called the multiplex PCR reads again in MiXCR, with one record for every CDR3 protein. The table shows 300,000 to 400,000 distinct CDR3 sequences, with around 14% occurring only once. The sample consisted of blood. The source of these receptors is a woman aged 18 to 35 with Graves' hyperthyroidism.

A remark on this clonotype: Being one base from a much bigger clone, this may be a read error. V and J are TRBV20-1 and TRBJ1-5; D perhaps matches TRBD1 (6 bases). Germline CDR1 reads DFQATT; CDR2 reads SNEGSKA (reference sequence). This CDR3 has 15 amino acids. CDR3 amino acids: CSASVTGLSSQPQHF. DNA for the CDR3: TGCAGTGCTAGCGTAACAGGGTTAAGCAGTCAGCCCCAGCATTTT.

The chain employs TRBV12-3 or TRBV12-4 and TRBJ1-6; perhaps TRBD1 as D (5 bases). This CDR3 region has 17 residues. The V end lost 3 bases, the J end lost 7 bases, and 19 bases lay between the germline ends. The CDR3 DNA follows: TGTGCCAGCAGTTTTTGGACTTTTTCAAGGGACAATTCACCCCTCCACTTT. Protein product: CASSFWTFSRDNSPLHF.

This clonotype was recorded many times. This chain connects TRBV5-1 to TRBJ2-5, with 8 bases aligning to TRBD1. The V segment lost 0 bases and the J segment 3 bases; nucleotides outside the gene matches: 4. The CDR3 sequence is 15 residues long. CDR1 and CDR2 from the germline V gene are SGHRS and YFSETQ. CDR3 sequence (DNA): TGCGCCAGCAGCTTGGCCCCGGACAGGGAAGAGACCCAGTACTTC. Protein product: CASSLAPDREETQYF.

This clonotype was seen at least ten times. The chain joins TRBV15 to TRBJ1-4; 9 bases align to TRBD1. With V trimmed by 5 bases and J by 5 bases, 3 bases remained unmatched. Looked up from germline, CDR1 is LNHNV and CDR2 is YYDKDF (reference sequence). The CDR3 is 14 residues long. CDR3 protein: CATSGGQGNEKLFF. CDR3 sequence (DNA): TGTGCCACCAGCGGGGGACAGGGAAATGAAAAACTGTTTTTT. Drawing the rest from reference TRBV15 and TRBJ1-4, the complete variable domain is DAMVIQNPRYQVTQFGKPVTLSCSQTLNHNVMYWYQQKSSQAPKLLFHYYDKDFNNEADTPDNFQSRRPNTSFCFLDIRSPGLGDTAMYLCATSGGQGNEKLFFGSGTQLSVL.

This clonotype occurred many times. CDR3 in amino acids: CSFSQGAVSGNTIYF. For the CDR3, the DNA is TGCAGCTTCTCACAGGGGGCAGTCTCTGGAAACACCATATATTTT. The V and J genes are TRBV29-1 and TRBJ1-3, with TRBD1 matching over 9 bases. The trim removed 8 bases at V and 0 bases at J, leaving 8 bases unmatched. CDR1 is SQVTM, CDR2 ANQGSEA, per germline. CDR3 length: 15 amino acids.

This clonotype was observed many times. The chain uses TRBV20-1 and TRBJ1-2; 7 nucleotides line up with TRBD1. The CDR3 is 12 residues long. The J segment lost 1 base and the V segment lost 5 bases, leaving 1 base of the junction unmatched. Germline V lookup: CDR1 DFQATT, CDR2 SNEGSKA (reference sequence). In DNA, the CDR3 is TGCAGTGCTGCAGGGGGTAACTATGGCTACACCTTC. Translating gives CSAAGGNYGYTF.

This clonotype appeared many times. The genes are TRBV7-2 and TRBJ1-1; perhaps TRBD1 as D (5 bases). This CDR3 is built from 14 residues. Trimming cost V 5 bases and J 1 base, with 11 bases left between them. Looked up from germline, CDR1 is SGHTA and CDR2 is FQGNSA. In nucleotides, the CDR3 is TGTGCCAGCAGCACGCAAACAGGGAACACTGAAGCTTTCTTT. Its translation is CASSTQTGNTEAFF.

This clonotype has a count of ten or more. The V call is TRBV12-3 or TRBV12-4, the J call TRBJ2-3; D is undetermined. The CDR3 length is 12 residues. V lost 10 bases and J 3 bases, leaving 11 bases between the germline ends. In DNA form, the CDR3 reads TGTGCCACCACTCGCAGGACAGATACGCAGTATTTT. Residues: CATTRRTDTQYF.

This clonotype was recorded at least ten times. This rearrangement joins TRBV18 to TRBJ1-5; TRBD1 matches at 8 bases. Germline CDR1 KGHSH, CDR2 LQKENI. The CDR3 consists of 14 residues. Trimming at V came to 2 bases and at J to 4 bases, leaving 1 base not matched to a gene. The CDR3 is CASSPGQGNQPQHF. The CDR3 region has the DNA TGTGCCAGCTCACCAGGACAGGGAAATCAGCCCCAGCATTTT. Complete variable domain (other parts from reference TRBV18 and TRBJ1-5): NAGVMQNPRHLVRRRGQEARLRCSPMKGHSHVYWYRQLPEEGLKFMVYLQKENIIDESGMPKERFSAEFPKEGPSILRIQQVVRGDSAAYFCASSPGQGNQPQHFGDGTRLSIL.

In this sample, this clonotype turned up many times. CDR3 loop: CASSPPSAGTDYGYTF. CDR3 sequence (DNA): TGTGCCAGCTCACCACCCAGCGCCGGGACGGACTATGGCTACACCTTC. This chain joins TRBV18 and TRBJ1-2, with a possible D match to TRBD1 (5 bases). The V end was cut by 0 bases, the J end by 3 bases, with 14 bases between. Germline V gene sequence: CDR1 KGHSH, CDR2 LQKENI. CDR3 length equals 16 residues.

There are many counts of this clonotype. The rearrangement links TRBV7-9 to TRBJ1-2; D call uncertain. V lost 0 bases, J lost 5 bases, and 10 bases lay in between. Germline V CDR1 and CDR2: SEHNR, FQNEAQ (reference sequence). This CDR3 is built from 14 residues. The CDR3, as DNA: TGTGCCAGCAGCTTAGCCAGCTTCATATATGGCTACACCTTC. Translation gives CASSLASFIYGYTF.

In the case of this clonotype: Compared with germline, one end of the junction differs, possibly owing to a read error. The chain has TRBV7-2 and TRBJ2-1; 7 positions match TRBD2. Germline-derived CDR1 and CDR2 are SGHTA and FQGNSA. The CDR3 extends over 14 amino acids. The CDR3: CASSRDYLNNEQFF. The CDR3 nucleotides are TGCGCCAGCAGCCGGGACTACCTAAACAATGAGCAGTTCTTC.

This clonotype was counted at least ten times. CDR3 DNA sequence: TGTGCCAGCAGCCTTCTCACAGGACTTAACTATGGCTACACCTTC. Encoded protein: CASSLLTGLNYGYTF. The chain has TRBV3-1 and TRBJ1-2; a weak D match, TRBD1 (5 bases). Trimming shortened V by 4 bases and J by 1 base, and 13 bases separated the two germline ends. The germline V gene has CDR1 LGHDT and CDR2 YNNKEL (reference sequence). The CDR3 has 15 amino acids.

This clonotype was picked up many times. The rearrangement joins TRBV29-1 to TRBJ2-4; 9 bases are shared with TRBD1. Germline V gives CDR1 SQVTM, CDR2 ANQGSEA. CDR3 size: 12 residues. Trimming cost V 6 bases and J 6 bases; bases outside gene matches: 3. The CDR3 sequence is CSVDRGGNIQYF. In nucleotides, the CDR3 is TGCAGCGTAGACAGGGGGGGAAACATTCAGTACTTC.

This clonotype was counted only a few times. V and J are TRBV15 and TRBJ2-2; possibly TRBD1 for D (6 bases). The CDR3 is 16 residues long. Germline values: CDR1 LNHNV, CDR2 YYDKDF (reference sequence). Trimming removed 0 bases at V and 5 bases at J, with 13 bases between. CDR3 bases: TGTGCCACCAGCAGAGATCTCGGCAGGGGAACCGGGGAGCTGTTTTTT. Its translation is CATSRDLGRGTGELFF. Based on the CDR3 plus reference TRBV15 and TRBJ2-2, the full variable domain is DAMVIQNPRYQVTQFGKPVTLSCSQTLNHNVMYWYQQKSSQAPKLLFHYYDKDFNNEADTPDNFQSRRPNTSFCFLDIRSPGLGDTAMYLCATSRDLGRGTGELFFGEGSRLTVL.

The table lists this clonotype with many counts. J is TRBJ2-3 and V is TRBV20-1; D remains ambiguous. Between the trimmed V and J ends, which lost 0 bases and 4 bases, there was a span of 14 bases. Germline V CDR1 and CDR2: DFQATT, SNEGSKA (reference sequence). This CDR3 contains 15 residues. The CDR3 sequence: CSARDSNSSPDTQYF. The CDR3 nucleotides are TGCAGTGCTAGAGATAGTAATAGCTCCCCAGATACGCAGTATTTT.

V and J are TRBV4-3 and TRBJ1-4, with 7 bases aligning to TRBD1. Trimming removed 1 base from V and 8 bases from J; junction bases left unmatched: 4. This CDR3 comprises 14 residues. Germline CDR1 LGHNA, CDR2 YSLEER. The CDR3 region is CASSQAGGLEKLFF. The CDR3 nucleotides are TGCGCCAGCAGCCAAGCAGGGGGATTGGAAAAACTGTTTTTT.

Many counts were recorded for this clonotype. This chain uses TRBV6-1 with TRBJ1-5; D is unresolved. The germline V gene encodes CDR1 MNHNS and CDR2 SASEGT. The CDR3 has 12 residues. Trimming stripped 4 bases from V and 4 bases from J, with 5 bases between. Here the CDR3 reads CASSVENQPQHF. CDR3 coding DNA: TGTGCCAGCAGTGTGGAGAATCAGCCCCAGCATTTT.

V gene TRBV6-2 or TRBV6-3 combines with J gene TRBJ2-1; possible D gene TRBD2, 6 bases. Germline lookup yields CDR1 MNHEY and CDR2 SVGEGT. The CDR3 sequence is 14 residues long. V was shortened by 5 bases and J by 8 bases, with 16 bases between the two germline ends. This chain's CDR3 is CASSPLAMGDEQFF. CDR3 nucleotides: TGTGCCAGCAGTCCCCTAGCGATGGGGGATGAGCAGTTCTTC.

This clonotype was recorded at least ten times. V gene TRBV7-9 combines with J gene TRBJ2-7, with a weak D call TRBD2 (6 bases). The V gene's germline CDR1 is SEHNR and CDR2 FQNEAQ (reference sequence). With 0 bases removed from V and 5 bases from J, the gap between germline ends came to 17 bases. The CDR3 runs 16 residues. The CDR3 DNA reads TGTGCCAGCAGCTTAGCGCTCGGGAGTCGGCTCGACGAGCAGTACTTC. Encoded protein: CASSLALGSRLDEQYF.

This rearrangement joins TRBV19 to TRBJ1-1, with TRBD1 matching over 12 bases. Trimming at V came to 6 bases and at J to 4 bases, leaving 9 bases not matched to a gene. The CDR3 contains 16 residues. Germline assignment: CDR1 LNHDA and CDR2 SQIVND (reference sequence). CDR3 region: CASRPGTGGRGTEAFF. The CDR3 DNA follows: TGTGCCAGTAGACCCGGGACAGGGGGCCGGGGCACTGAAGCTTTCTTT.

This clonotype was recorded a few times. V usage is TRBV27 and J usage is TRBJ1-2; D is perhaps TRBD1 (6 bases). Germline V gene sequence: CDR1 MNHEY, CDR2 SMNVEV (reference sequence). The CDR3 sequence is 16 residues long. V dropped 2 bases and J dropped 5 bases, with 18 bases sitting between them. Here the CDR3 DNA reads TGTGCCAGCAGTTTACAGGGGCCCGACGGGTCATATGGCTACACCTTC. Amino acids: CASSLQGPDGSYGYTF.

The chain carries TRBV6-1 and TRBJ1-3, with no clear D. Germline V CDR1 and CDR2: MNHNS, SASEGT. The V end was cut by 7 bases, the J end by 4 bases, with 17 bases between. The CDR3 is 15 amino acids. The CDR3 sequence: CASTNPGRMGNTIYF. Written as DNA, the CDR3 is TGTGCCAGCACCAACCCCGGCAGGATGGGAAACACCATATATTTT.

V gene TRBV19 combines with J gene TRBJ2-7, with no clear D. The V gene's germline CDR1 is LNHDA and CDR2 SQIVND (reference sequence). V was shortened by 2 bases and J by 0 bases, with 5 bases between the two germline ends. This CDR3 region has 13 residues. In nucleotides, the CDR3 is TGTGCCAGTAGTATAATCGGCTCCTACGAGCAGTACTTC. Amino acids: CASSIIGSYEQYF.

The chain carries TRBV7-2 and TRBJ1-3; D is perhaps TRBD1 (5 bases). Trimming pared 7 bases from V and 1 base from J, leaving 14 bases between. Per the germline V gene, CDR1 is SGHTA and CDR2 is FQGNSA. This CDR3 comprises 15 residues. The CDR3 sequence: CASTKRGFSGNTIYF. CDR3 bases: TGTGCCAGCACGAAGAGGGGATTTTCTGGAAACACCATATATTTT.

DNA of the CDR3: TGTGCCCCGACTCTGGGGGACATTGAAGCTTTCTTT. This codes for CAPTLGDIEAFF. V usage is TRBV24-1 and J usage is TRBJ1-1; a possible D gene is TRBD1 (6 bases). Germline lookup yields CDR1 KGHDR and CDR2 SFDVKD. The CDR3 loop spans 12 amino acids. V lost 12 bases and J lost 7, with 17 bases in between.

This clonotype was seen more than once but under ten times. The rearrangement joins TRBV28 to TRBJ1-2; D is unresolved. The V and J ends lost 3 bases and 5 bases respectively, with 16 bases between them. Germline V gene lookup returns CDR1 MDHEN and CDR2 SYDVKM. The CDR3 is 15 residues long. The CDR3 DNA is TGTGCCAGCAGTTTCCTAAGGGTGGGAGGTTATGGCTACACCTTC. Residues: CASSFLRVGGYGYTF.

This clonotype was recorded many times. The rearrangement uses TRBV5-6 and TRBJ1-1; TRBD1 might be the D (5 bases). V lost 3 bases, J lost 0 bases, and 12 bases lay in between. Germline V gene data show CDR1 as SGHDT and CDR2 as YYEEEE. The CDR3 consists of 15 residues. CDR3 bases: TGTGCCAGCAGCTCCAGACAGATGATGAACACTGAAGCTTTCTTT. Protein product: CASSSRQMMNTEAFF. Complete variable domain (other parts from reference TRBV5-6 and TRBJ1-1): DAGVTQSPTHLIKTRGQQVTLRCSPKSGHDTVSWYQQALGQGPQFIFQYYEEEERQRGNFPDRFSGHQFPNYSSELNVNALLLGDSALYLCASSSRQMMNTEAFFGQGTRLTVV.

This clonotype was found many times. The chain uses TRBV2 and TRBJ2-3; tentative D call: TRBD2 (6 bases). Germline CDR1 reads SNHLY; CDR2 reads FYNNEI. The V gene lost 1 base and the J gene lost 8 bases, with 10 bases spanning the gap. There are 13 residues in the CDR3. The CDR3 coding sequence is TGTGCCAGCAGTGAAGGGGACTCACTTACGCAGTATTTT. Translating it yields CASSEGDSLTQYF.